Following are 9 T cell receptor beta chains from one sample sequenced in a study of Ad26.COV2.S vaccination and SARS-CoV-2 variants. The sample's treatment: 15 to 20 received Ad26.COV2.S at low or high dose, single or two shots; several received placebo; per-sample allocation not given. Sample collection was performed on day 63 after the first vaccine or placebo injection. Clones were sequenced by immunoSEQ multiplex PCR, and TCRdb holds only the in-frame ones, with some missing. The table includes about half a million clones, 89% detected once. Source: peripheral blood, taken in a trial of Ad26.COV2.S vaccine versus placebo. The receptors stem from a person aged 18 to 59 who received the Ad26.COV2.S COVID-19 vaccine or a placebo.

In regard to this clone: Other nucleotide sequences from this sample produce the same CDR3. The V gene is TRBV18, the J gene TRBJ1-2, with no clear D. The V gene's germline CDR1 is KGHSH and CDR2 LQKENI. V was shortened by 3 bases and J by 3 bases, with 8 bases between the two germline ends. CDR3 length: 13 amino acids. CDR3 loop: CASSPDGDYGYTF. CDR3 in DNA: TGTGCCAGCTCACCCGACGGGGACTATGGCTACACCTTC.

The chain recombines TRBV6-1 with TRBJ2-5; D is unresolved. Per the germline V gene, CDR1 is MNHNS and CDR2 is SASEGT. CDR3 length: 12 residues. V was trimmed by 1 base and J by 5 bases, leaving 5 bases between them. The CDR3 region has the DNA TGTGCCAGCAGTGAAGGTGTGGAGACCCAGTACTTC. Protein: CASSEGVETQYF.

The V and J genes are TRBV2 and TRBJ2-1; 7 bases line up with TRBD2. V lost 2 bases to trimming and J lost 8 bases; unmatched junction nucleotides: 6. Germline-derived CDR1 and CDR2 are SNHLY and FYNNEI. This CDR3 region has 14 residues. The chain's CDR3 is CASSEWTSGDEQFF. The CDR3, as DNA: TGTGCCAGCAGTGAATGGACTAGTGGGGATGAGCAGTTCTTC.

The chain has TRBV27 and TRBJ2-5; D unresolved. V was shortened by 8 bases and J by 2 bases, with 12 bases between the two germline ends. The CDR3 has 13 residues. Germline CDR1 reads MNHEY; CDR2 reads SMNVEV (reference sequence). The CDR3: CASGPTVQETQYF. The DNA for the CDR3 is TGTGCCAGCGGACCGACGGTTCAAGAGACCCAGTACTTC.

The chain uses TRBV4-1 and TRBJ2-2; 8 positions agree with TRBD2. CDR1 and CDR2 (germline): MGHRA, YSYEKL. CDR3 length: 14 amino acids. With V trimmed by 4 bases and J by 5 bases, 3 bases remained unmatched. The CDR3 DNA is TGCGCCAGCAGCCGAGTAGCGGGAACCGGGGAGCTGTTTTTT. Translated: CASSRVAGTGELFF.

V usage is TRBV7-8 and J usage is TRBJ2-1; the match to TRBD2 covers 11 bases. Germline V gene lookup returns CDR1 SGHVS and CDR2 FQNEAQ. The CDR3 spans 17 residues. V trimming: 5 bases; J trimming: 5 bases; junction bases outside the gene matches: 11. The CDR3 reads CASSNRLAGNLNNEQFF. CDR3 sequence (DNA): TGTGCCAGCAGCAACAGACTAGCGGGGAACCTAAACAATGAGCAGTTCTTC.

V and J are TRBV9 and TRBJ2-2; TRBD1 might be the D (7 bases). In germline, CDR1 is SGDLS, CDR2 YYNGEE. The CDR3 has 15 amino acids. V was cut by 2 bases and J by 6 bases, with 14 bases left in between. CDR3 amino acids: CASSVAPGGSGELFF. The CDR3 DNA is TGTGCCAGCAGCGTGGCGCCAGGGGGGTCCGGGGAGCTGTTTTTT.

The rearrangement uses TRBV6-2 or TRBV6-3 and TRBJ1-2; D uncertain. The CDR3 covers 13 residues. Looked up from germline, CDR1 is MNHEY and CDR2 is SVGEGT. The germline V and J ends were trimmed by 0 bases and 8 bases, with 10 bases remaining between them. The CDR3 protein is CASSYSAGSGYTF. For the CDR3, the DNA is TGTGCCAGCAGTTACTCCGCGGGTTCCGGCTACACCTTC.

The chain combines TRBV18 with TRBJ1-3, with D unclear. CDR1 and CDR2 (germline): KGHSH, LQKENI. Between the trimmed V and J ends, which lost 0 bases and 2 bases, there was a span of 8 bases. This CDR3 comprises 15 residues. The CDR3 DNA follows: TGTGCCAGCTCACCACCCTCCGCCGCTGGAAACACCATATATTTT. This gives the protein CASSPPSAAGNTIYF.